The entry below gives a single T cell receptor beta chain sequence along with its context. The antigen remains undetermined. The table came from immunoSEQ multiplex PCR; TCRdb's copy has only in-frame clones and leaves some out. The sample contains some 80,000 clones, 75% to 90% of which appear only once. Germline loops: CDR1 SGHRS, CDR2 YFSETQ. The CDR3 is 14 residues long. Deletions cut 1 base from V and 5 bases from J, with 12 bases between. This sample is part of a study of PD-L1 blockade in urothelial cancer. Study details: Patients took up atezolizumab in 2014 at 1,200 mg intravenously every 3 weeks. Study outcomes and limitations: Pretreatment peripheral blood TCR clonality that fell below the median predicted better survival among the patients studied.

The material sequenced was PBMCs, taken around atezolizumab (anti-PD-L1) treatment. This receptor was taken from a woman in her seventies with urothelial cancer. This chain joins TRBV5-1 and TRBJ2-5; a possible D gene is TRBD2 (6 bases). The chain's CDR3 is CASSLPGVWETQYF. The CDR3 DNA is TGCGCCAGCAGCTTGCCGGGGGTATGGGAGACCCAGTACTTC.